This T cell receptor (beta chain) was observed in a study of siplizumab effects on memory and regulatory T cells. The V and J ends lost 2 bases and 6 bases respectively, with 10 bases between them. Germline CDR1 reads MNHNS; CDR2 reads SASEGT. CDR3 length: 13 amino acids. Sequencing of each sample assayed some 10^5 TCR templates. Assay: immunoSEQ multiplex PCR; the TCRdb copy retains only in-frame clones and omits some. The data show 90,000 to 110,000 clones, roughly 91% seen once. To note about this clone: Its antigen is still unknown.

General study results and limits: Roughly 75-97% of proliferating clones (CD4+ or CD8+) could not be assigned a naive or memory phenotype. A major contribution to the alloresponse seemed to be made by naive T cells, which seemed more diverse than memory cells. Confirmation was lacking for the suppressive function of proliferating Tregs derived from siplizumab cultures.

Specimen: CD4+ T cells sorted from blood. The chain uses TRBV6-1 and TRBJ1-1, with D hard to call. This receptor was identified in a human donor in good health. The chain's CDR3 is CASSETGWAEAFF. The CDR3 nucleotides read TGTGCCAGCAGTGAAACCGGGTGGGCTGAAGCTTTCTTT.